Included here is one T cell receptor beta chain sequence, with context. This sample is drawn from a study of shared T cell receptors in the human thymus. Germline trimming cut 4 bases from V and 2 bases from J; bases unmatched to any gene: 7. This CDR3 has 16 amino acids. From germline, CDR1 is LGHNA and CDR2 YSLEER. Libraries were prepared by immunoSEQ multiplex PCR; TCRdb keeps only in-frame clonotypes and omits some of them. The sample has about 660,000 clones; around 87% are singletons. The data also belong to a second study, concerning human thymus T cells. That paper notes: Within thymic and blood repertoires, V and J gene usage appeared to be biased.

This sequence originates from a boy younger than two with a congenital heart defect. The sequencing sample was made of thymocytes. This chain connects TRBV4-3 to TRBJ2-2; 7 positions agree with TRBD2. The CDR3 here is CASSRVRGENTGELFF. The CDR3 DNA sequence: TGCGCCAGCAGCCGTGTCCGGGGGGAAAACACCGGGGAGCTGTTTTTT.